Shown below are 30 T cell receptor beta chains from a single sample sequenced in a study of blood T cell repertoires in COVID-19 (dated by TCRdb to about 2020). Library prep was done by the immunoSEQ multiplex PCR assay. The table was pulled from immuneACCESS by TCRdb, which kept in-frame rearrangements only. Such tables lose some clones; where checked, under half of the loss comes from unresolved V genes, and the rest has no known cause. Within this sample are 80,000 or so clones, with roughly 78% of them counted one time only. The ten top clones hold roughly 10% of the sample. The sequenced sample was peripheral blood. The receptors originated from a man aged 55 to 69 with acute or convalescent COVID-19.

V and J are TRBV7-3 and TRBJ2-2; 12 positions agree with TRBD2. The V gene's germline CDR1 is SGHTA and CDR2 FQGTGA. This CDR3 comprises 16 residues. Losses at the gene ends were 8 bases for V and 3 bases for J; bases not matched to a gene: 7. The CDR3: CASPPTSGGYTGELFF. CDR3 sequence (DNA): TGTGCCAGCCCCCCCACTAGCGGGGGGTACACCGGGGAGCTGTTTTTT.

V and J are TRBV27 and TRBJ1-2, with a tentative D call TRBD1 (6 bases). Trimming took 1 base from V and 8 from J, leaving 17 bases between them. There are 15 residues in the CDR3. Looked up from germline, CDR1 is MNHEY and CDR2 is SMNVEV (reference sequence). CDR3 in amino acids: CASSLYSGQVGGYTF. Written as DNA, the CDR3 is TGTGCCAGCAGTTTATATTCGGGACAAGTGGGAGGCTACACCTTC.

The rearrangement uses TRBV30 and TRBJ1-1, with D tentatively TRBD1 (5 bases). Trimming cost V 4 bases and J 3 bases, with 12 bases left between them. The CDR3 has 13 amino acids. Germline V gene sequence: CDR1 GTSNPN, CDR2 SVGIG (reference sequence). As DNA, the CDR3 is TGTGCCTGGACTACGGACACTTACACTGAAGCTTTCTTT. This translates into CAWTTDTYTEAFF.

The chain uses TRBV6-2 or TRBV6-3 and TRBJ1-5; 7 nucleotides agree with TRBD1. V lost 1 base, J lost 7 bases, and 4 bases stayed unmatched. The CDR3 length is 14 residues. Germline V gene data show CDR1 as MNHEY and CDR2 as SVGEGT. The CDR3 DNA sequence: TGTGCCAGCAGTTACTGGTCAGGGGGGCAGCCCCAGCATTTT. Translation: CASSYWSGGQPQHF.

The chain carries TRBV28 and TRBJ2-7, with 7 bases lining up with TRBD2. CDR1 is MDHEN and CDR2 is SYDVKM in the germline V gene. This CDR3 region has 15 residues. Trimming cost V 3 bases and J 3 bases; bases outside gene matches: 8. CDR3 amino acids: CASSFGGSLVYEQYF. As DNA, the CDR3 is TGTGCCAGCAGTTTTGGCGGGAGCCTCGTCTACGAGCAGTACTTC.

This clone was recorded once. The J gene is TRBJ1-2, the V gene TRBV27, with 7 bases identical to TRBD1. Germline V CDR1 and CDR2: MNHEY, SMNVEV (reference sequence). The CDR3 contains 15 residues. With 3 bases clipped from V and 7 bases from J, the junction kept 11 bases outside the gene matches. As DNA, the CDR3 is TGTGCCAGCAGTTTTGCTGCTGCAGGGGGGCTTGGCTACACCTTC. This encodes CASSFAAAGGLGYTF.

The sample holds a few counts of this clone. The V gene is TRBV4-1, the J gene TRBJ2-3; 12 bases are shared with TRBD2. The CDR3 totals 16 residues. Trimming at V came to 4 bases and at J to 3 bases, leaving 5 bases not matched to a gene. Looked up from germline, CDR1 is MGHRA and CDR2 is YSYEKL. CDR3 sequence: CASSLLAGGMTDTQYF. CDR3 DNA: TGCGCCAGCAGCCTTCTAGCGGGAGGGATGACAGATACGCAGTATTTT.

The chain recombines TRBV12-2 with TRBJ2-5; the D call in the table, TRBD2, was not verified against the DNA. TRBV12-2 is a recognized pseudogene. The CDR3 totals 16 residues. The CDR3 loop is CASPQSFAVIQETQYF. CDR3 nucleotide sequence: TGTGCAAGCCCTCAAAGTTTTGCGGTGATCCAAGAGACCCAGTACTTC.

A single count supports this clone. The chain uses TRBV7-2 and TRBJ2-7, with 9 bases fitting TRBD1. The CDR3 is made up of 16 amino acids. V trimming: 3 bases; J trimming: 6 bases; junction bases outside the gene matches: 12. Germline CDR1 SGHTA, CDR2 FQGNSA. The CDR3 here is CASSFVPGTGLSEQYF. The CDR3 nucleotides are TGTGCCAGCAGCTTTGTTCCCGGGACAGGGCTTTCCGAGCAGTACTTC.

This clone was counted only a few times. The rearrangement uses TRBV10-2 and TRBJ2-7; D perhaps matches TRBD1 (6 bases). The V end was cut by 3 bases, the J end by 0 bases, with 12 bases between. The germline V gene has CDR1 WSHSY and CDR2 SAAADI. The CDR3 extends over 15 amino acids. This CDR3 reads CASSDGGGFSYEQYF. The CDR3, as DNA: TGCGCCAGCAGTGATGGGGGCGGTTTCTCCTACGAGCAGTACTTC.

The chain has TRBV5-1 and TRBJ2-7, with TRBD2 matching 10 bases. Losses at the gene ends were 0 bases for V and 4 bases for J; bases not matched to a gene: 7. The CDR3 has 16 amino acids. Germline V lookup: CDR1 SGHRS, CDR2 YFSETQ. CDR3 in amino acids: CASSLAGTSELYEQYF. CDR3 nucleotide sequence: TGCGCCAGCAGCTTGGCGGGGACTAGCGAACTATACGAGCAGTACTTC. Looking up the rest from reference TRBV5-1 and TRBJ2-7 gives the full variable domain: KAGVTQTPRYLIKTRGQQVTLSCSPISGHRSVSWYQQTPGQGLQFLFEYFSETQRNKGNFPGRFSGRQFSNSRSEMNVSTLELGDSALYLCASSLAGTSELYEQYFGPGTRLTVT.

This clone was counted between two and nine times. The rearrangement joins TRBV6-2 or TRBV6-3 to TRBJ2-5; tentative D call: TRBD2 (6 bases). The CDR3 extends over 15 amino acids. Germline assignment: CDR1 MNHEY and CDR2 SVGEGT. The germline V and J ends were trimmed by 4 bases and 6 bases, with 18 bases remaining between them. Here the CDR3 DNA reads TGTGCCAGCAGTTCCCTGTCGACTAGGAGGAAGACCCAGTACTTC. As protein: CASSSLSTRRKTQYF.

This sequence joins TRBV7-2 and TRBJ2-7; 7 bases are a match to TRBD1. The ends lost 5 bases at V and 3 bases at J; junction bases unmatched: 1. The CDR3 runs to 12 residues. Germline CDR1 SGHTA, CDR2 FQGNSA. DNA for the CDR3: TGTGCCAGCAGCCAGGGGGTCTACGAGCAGTACTTC. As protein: CASSQGVYEQYF.

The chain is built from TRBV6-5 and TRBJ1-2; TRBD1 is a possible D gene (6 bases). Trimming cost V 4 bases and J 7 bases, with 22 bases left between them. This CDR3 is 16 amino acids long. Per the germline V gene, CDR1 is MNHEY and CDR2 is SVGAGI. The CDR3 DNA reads TGTGCCAGCAGTTCTCAAGAGGACAGATTTCAGGGTGGCTACACCTTC. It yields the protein CASSSQEDRFQGGYTF.

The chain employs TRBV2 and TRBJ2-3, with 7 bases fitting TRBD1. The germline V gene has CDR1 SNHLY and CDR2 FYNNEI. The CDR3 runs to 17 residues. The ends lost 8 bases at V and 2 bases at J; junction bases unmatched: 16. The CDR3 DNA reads TGTGCCAGCGCGGATCAACGAGGGACAGAAACCACAGATACGCAGTATTTT. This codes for CASADQRGTETTDTQYF.

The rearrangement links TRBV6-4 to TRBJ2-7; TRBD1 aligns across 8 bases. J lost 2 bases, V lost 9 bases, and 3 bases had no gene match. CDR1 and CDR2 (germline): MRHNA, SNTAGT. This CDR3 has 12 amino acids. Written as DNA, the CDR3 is TGTGCCAGACTACAGGGGGCCTACGAGCAGTACTTC. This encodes CARLQGAYEQYF.

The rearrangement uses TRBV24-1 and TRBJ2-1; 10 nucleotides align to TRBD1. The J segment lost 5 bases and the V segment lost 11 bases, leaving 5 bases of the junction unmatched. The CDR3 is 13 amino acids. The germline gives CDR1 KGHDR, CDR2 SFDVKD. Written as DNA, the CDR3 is TGTGCCATCGCCGGGACAGGGGACAATGAGCAGTTCTTC. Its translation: CAIAGTGDNEQFF.

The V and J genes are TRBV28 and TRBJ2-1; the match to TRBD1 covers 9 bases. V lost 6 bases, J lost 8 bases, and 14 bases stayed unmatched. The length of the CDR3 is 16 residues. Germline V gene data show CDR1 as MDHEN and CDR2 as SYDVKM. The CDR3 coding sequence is TGTGCCAGCAGGCTTGCAGGTTGGGACAGGGAATATGAGCAGTTCTTC. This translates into CASRLAGWDREYEQFF.

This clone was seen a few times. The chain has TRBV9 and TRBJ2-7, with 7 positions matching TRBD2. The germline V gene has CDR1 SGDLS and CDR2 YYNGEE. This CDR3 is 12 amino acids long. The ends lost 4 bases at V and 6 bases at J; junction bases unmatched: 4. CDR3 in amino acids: CASSPPGGEQYF. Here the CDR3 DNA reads TGTGCCAGCAGCCCCCCGGGGGGCGAGCAGTACTTC.

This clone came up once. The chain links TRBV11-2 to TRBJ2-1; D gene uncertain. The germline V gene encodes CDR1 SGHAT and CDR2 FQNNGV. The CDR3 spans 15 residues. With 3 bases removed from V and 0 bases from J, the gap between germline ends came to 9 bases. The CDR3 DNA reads TGTGCCAGCAGCTTGCGCGGTCGCTCCTACAATGAGCAGTTCTTC. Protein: CASSLRGRSYNEQFF.

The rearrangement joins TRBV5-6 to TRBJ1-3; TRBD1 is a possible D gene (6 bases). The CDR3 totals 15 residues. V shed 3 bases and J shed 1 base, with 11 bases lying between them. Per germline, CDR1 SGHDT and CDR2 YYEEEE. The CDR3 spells CASSSATGSGNTIYF. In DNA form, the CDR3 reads TGTGCCAGCAGCTCTGCTACAGGGTCTGGAAACACCATATATTTT. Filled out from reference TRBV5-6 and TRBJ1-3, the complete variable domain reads DAGVTQSPTHLIKTRGQQVTLRCSPKSGHDTVSWYQQALGQGPQFIFQYYEEEERQRGNFPDRFSGHQFPNYSSELNVNALLLGDSALYLCASSSATGSGNTIYFGEGSWLTVV.

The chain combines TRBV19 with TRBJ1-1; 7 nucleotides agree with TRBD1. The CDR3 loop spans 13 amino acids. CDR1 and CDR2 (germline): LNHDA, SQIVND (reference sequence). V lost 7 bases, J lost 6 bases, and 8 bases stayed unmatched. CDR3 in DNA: TGTGCCAGTAAGCGACAGGGTCCCGCTGAAGCTTTCTTT. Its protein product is CASKRQGPAEAFF. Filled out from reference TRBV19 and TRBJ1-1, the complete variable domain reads DGGITQSPKYLFRKEGQNVTLSCEQNLNHDAMYWYRQDPGQGLRLIYYSQIVNDFQKGDIAEGYSVSREKKESFPLTVTSAQKNPTAFYLCASKRQGPAEAFFGQGTRLTVV.

CDR3 nucleotide sequence: TGTGCCAGCAGCCACCTCAGGGGTGGGAACACCGGGGAGCTGTTTTTT. It specifies CASSHLRGGNTGELFF. The chain links TRBV19 to TRBJ2-2, with D possibly matching TRBD1 (6 bases). This CDR3 comprises 16 residues. From germline, CDR1 is LNHDA and CDR2 SQIVND (reference sequence). Trimming removed 9 bases at V and 1 base at J, with 18 bases between.

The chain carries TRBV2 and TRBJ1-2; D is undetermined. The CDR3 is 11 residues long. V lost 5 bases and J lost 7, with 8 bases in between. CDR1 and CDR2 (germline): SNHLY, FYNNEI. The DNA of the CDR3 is TGTGCCAGCAGTAATACCGGTGGCTACACCTTC. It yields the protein CASSNTGGYTF.

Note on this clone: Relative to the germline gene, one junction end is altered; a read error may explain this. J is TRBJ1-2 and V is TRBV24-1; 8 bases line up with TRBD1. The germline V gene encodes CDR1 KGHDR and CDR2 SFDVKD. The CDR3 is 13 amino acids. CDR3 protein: CATSDTTGTGLSF. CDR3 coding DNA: TGTGCCACCAGTGATACCACCGGGACAGGCCTATCCTTC.

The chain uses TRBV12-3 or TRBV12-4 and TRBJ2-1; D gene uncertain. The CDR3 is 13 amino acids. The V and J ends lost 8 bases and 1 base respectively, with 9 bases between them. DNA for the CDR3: TGTGCCAGCTGGGCCAATTCCTACAATGAGCAGTTCTTC. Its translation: CASWANSYNEQFF.

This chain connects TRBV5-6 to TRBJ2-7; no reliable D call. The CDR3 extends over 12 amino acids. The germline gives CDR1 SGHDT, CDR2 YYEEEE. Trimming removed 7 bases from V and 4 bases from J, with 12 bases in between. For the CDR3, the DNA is TGTGCCAGCTTTGGAGCCGGGTACGAGCAGTACTTC. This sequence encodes CASFGAGYEQYF. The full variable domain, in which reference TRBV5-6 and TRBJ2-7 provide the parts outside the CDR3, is DAGVTQSPTHLIKTRGQQVTLRCSPKSGHDTVSWYQQALGQGPQFIFQYYEEEERQRGNFPDRFSGHQFPNYSSELNVNALLLGDSALYLCASFGAGYEQYFGPGTRLTVT.

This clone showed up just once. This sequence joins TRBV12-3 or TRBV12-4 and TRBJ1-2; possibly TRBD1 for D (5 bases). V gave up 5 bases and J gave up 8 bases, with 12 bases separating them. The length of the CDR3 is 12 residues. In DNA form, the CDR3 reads TGTGCCAGCAGTCCCAGGGATTTAGGCTACACCTTC. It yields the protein CASSPRDLGYTF.

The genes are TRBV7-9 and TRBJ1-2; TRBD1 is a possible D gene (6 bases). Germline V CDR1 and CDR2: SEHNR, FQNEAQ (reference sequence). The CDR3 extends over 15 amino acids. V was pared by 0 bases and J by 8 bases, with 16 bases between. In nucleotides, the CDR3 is TGTGCCAGCAGCTTAGCGGGCAGGGGCCCCGGGGGCTACACCTTC. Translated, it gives CASSLAGRGPGGYTF.

The CDR3 bases are TGTGCCAGCAGCGGACTAGCGGGTCAAACTAGCACAGATACGCAGTATTTT. It encodes CASSGLAGQTSTDTQYF. This chain connects TRBV7-2 to TRBJ2-3; 11 bases align to TRBD2. The CDR3 extends over 17 amino acids. CDR1 SGHTA and CDR2 FQGNSA come from the germline V gene. Unmatched junction bases numbered 7, after V lost 5 bases and J lost 0 bases.